Listed below are T cell receptor beta chains from one sample, sequenced in a study of OX40 agonist ivuxolimab in advanced cancers. This table comes from immunoSEQ multiplex PCR, and its TCRdb copy is limited to in-frame clones, with some not included. The data show roughly 9,400 clones, roughly 70% seen once. The sample was CD4+ or CD8+ T cells sorted from blood, taken in a trial of the OX40 agonist ivuxolimab. These receptors came from an adult with an advanced solid tumor such as melanoma, head and neck, liver or kidney cancer. The CDR3 runs from the conserved cysteine through the conserved F or W. The D gene is left open where the match is weak. Clone size is stated in some rows and not others, as once, few, many or a class when expanded.

j_gene | d_gene | v_gene | abundance | CDR3aa
TRBJ2-1 | . | TRBV28 | . | CASSSYNEQFF
TRBJ2-7 | TRBD2 | TRBV9 | . | CASSVGGSGNIFEQYF
TRBJ2-3 | . | TRBV10-2 | once | CASSEDRPTDTQYF
TRBJ1-2 | . | TRBV7-9 | few | CASSEPGGYGYTF
TRBJ2-2 | . | TRBV7-6 | . | CASSFRGTGELFF
TRBJ2-7 | . | TRBV10-3 | . | CAISESKRGYGNEQYF
TRBJ2-1 | . | TRBV5-1 | . | CASSLPTGDYNEQFF
TRBJ2-5 | TRBD1 | TRBV28 | . | CASSPGQLETQYF
TRBJ2-1 | TRBD2 | TRBV13 | . | CASSVTSGGWSSYNEQFF
TRBJ2-3 | TRBD2 | TRBV5-4 | . | CASSLALRGLDTQYF
TRBJ2-7 | . | TRBV11-3 | . | CASSFNPTYEQYF
TRBJ1-1 | . | TRBV5-6 | . | CASSLAGGNTEAFF
TRBJ1-1 | . | TRBV7-7 | medium-sized | CVVRDWGTEAFF
TRBJ2-7 | . | TRBV6-5 | . | CASSWGPNYEQYF
TRBJ2-1 | . | TRBV5-6 | . | CASSFSTEQFF
TRBJ2-3 | . | TRBV28 | once | CASSPLGHTDTQYF
TRBJ1-2 | . | TRBV6-1 | few | CASRDTSNYGYTF
TRBJ2-1 | . | TRBV28 | . | CASMLAGSSYNEQFF
TRBJ2-5 | . | TRBV7-9 | once | CASSFTSGGQETQYF
TRBJ2-6 | . | TRBV28 | . | CASEGSGANVLTF
TRBJ2-3 | . | TRBV5-1 | . | CASSTGTDTQYF
TRBJ2-3 | . | TRBV28 | . | CASSSQGLDTQYF
TRBJ2-5 | TRBD1 | TRBV11-2 | . | CASSLGTGYQETQYF
TRBJ2-2 | . | TRBV11-2 | . | CASKSPLGGRRDTGELFF
TRBJ2-3 | TRBD1 | TRBV11-2 | . | CASSFGRGPGDTQYF
TRBJ1-1 | TRBD1 | TRBV2 | . | CATKSGTGDTEAFF
TRBJ1-4 | TRBD1 | TRBV7-9 | . | CASSLEGAGEKLFF
TRBJ2-5 | . | TRBV7-9 | . | CASRPRDLGETQYF
TRBJ1-1 | . | TRBV12-5 | . | CASGSTRGNGVGAFF
TRBJ1-1 | . | TRBV7-6 | once | CASSLGGYGTEAFF
TRBJ2-7 | TRBD1 | TRBV11-2 | . | CASMTGGYEQYF
TRBJ1-5 | TRBD1 | TRBV4-1 | . | CASSQDYGTGFGQPQHF
TRBJ2-6 | . | TRBV28 | . | CASSLEGTGANVLTF
TRBJ2-7 | TRBD2 | TRBV2 | medium-sized | CASSESGGLSYEQYF
TRBJ2-7 | TRBD2 | TRBV7-6 | . | CASSSPTGTSGSARDEQYF
TRBJ2-2 | . | TRBV7-8 | . | CASRNVGTGELFF
TRBJ2-2 | . | TRBV18 | . | CASSPEQAANTGELFF
TRBJ2-6 | TRBD1 | TRBV7-9 | few | CASSSGPGQLFSGANVLTF
TRBJ1-1 | TRBD1 | TRBV19 | few | CASSLTGYTEAFF
TRBJ1-4 | . | TRBV7-9 | once | CAIPRGGANEKLFF
TRBJ2-7 | . | TRBV7-9 | few | CASSLAGGSSYEQYF
TRBJ2-1 | . | TRBV28 | few | CASSYTDSSNEQFF
TRBJ2-7 | . | TRBV9 | . | CASSPGLPLYEQYF
TRBJ2-1 | . | TRBV19 | . | CASSWGTYNEQFF
TRBJ2-7 | . | TRBV5-5 | . | CASSRNIYEQYF
TRBJ1-2 | . | TRBV7-9 | . | CASSLNGGGDGGYTF
. | . | TRBV6-1 | . | CASSEKGLAYEQYF
TRBJ1-5 | . | TRBV28 | . | CASSEGERENQPQHF
TRBJ1-5 | TRBD1 | TRBV4-1 | once | CASSQVQGAGDQPQHF
TRBJ2-3 | TRBD2 | TRBV27 | . | CASSLEYSGGLDTQYF
TRBJ1-1 | . | TRBV5-1 | few | CASSTGTALNTEAFF
TRBJ1-5 | TRBD1 | TRBV19 | many | CASSIYPGQGGNQPQHF
TRBJ2-2 | . | TRBV19 | . | CATEGYTGELFF